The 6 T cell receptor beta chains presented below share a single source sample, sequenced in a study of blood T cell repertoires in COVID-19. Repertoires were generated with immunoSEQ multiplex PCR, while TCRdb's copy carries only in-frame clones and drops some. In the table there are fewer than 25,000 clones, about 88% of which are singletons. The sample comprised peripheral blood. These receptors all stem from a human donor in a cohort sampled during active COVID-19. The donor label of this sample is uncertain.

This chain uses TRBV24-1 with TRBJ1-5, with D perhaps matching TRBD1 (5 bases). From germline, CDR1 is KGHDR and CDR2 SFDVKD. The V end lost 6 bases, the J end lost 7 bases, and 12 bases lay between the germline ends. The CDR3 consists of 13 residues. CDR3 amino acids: CATSSQGGQPQHF. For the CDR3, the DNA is TGTGCCACCAGTTCCCAGGGAGGGCAGCCCCAGCATTTT.

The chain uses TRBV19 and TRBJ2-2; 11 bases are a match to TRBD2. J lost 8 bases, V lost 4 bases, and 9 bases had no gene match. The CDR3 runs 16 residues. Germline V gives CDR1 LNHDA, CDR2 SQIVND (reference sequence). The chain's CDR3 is CASSKQLAGGPGELFF. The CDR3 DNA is TGTGCCAGTAGTAAGCAGTTAGCGGGAGGGCCTGGGGAGCTGTTTTTT.

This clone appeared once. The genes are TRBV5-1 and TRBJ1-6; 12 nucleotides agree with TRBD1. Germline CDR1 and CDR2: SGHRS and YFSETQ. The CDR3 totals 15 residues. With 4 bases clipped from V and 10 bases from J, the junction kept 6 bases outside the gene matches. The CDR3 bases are TGCGCCAGCAGCCCCGGGACAGGGGGCGAGTCACCCCTCCACTTT. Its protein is CASSPGTGGESPLHF.

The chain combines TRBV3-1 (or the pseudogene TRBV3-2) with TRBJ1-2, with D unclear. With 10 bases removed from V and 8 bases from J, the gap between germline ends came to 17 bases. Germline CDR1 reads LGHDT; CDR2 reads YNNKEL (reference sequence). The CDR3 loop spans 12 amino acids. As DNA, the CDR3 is TGTGCCACCTACCTCCCCGGGGAAGGCTACACCTTC. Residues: CATYLPGEGYTF.

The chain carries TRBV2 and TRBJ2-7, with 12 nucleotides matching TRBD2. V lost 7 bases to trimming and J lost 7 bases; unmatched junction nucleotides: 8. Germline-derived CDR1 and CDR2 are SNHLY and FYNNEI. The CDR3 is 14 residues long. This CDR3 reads CASTGLAGSGEQYF. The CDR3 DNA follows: TGTGCCAGCACAGGACTAGCGGGATCAGGGGAGCAGTACTTC.

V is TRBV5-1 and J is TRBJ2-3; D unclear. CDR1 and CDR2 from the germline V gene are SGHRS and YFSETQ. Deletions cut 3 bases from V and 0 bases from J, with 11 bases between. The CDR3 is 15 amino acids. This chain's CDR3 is CASSSVPQSTDTQYF. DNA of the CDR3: TGCGCCAGCAGCTCGGTACCTCAAAGCACAGATACGCAGTATTTT.